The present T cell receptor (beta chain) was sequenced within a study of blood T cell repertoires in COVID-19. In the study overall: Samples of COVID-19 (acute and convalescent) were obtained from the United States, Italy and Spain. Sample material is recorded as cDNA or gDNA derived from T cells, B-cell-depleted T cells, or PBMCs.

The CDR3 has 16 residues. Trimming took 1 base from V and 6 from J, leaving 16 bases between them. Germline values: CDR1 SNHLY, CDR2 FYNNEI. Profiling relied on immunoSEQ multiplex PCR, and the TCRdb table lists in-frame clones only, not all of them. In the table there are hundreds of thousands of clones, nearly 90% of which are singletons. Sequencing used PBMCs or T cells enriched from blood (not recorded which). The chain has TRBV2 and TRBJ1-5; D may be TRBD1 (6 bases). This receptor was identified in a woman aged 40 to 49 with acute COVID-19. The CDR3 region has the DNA TGTGCCAGCAGTGAAGTTGGCAGGGGAAAGGGTCAGCCCCAGCATTTT. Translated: CASSEVGRGKGQPQHF.